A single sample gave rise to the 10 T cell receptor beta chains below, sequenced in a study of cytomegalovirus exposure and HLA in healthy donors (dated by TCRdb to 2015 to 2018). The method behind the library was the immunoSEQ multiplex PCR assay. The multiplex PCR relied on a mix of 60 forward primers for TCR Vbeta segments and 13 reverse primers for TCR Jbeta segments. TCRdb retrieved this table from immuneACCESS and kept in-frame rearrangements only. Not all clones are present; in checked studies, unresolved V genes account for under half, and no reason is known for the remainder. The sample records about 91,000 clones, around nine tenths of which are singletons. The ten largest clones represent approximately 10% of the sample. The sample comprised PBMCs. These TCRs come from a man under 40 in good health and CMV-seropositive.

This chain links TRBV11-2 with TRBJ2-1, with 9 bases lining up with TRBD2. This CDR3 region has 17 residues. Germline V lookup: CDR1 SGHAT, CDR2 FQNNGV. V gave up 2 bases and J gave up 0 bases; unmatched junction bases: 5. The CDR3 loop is CASSLSASGNSYNEQFF. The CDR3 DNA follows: TGTGCCAGCAGCTTATCAGCTAGCGGGAACTCCTACAATGAGCAGTTCTTC. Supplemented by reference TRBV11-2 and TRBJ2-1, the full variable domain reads EAGVAQSPRYKIIEKRQSVAFWCNPISGHATLYWYQQILGQGPKLLIQFQNNGVVDDSQLPKDRFSAERLKGVDSTLKIQPAKLEDSAVYLCASSLSASGNSYNEQFFGPGTRLTVL.

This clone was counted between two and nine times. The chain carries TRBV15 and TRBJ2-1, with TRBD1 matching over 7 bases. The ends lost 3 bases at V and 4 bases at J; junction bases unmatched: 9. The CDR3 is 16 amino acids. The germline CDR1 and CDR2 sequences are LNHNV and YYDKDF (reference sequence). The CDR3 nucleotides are TGTGCCACCAGCAGGGACCGACAGGGCGCTTACAATGAGCAGTTCTTC. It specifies CATSRDRQGAYNEQFF.

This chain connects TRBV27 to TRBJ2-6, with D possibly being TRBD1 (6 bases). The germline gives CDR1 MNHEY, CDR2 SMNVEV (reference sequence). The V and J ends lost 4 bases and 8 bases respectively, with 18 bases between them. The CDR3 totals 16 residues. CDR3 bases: TGTGCCAGCAGTTCCACCCCCGGGACATGGACCAACGTCCTGACTTTC. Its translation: CASSSTPGTWTNVLTF.

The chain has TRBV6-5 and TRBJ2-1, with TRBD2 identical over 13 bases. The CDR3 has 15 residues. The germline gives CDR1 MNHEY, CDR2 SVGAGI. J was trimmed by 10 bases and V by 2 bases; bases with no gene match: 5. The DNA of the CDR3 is TGTGCCAGCAGTTACGGACTAGCGGGGGTGAAGGAGCAGTTCTTC. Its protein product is CASSYGLAGVKEQFF.

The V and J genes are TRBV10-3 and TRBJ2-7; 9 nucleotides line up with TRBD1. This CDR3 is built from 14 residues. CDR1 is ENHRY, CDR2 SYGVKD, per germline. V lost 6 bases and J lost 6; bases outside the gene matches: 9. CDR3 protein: CAIRRTGDGGEQYF. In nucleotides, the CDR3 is TGTGCCATCAGGAGGACAGGGGACGGGGGCGAGCAGTACTTC.

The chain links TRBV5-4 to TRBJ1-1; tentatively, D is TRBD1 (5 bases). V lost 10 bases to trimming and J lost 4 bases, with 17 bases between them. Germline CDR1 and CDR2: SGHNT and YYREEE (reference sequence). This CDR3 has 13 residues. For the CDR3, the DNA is TGTGCCGGCTCGGGGGGAGCGGGCACTGAAGCTTTCTTT. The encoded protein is CAGSGGAGTEAFF.

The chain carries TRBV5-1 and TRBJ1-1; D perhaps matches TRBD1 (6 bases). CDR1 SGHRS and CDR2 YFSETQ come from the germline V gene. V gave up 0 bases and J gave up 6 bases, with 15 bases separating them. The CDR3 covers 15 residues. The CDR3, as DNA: TGCGCCAGCAGCTTGGCCAGTCAGGGGTTAGCTGAAGCTTTCTTT. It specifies CASSLASQGLAEAFF.

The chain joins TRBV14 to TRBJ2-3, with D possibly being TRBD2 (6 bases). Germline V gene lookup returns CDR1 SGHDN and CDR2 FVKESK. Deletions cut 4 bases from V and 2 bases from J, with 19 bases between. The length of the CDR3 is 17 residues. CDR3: CASSPIGSAGHTDTQYF. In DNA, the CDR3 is TGTGCCAGCAGCCCGATCGGGTCCGCGGGGCACACAGATACGCAGTATTTT.

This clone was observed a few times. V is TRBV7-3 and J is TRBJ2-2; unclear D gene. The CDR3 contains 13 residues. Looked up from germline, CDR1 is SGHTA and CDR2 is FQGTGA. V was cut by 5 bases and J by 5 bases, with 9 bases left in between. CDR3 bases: TGTGCCAGCAGCCCGCGGTCAACCGGGGAGCTGTTTTTT. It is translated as CASSPRSTGELFF.

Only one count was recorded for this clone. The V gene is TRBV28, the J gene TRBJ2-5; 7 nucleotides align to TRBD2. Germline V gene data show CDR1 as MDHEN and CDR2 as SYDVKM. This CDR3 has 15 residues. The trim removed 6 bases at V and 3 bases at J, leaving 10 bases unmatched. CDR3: CASRGGGAGKETQYF. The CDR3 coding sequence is TGTGCCAGCAGGGGGGGAGGGGCGGGAAAAGAGACCCAGTACTTC.